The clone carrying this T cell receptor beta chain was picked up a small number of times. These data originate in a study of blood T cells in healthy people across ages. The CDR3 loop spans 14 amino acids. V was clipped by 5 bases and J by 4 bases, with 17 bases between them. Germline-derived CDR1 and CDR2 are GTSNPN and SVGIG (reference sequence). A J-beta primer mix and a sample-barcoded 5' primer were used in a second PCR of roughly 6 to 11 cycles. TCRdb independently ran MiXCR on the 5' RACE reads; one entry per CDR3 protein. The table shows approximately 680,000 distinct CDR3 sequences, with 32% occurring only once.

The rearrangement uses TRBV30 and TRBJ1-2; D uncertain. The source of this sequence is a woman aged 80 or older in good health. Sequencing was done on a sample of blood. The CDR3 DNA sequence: TGTGCCTGGGGTGGAGGCCTCCAAGGCTATGGCTACACCTTC. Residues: CAWGGGLQGYGYTF.